The 15 T cell receptor beta chains reported below all come from one sample, sequenced in a study of cytotoxic CD8 clonotypes in ibrutinib-treated CLL. Clones were sequenced by immunoSEQ multiplex PCR, and TCRdb holds only the in-frame ones, with some missing. The sample consists of tens of thousands of clones, 90% of them appearing once. The source material was PBMCs, sampled after 12 months of ibrutinib treatment. The receptors come from a human donor with chronic lymphocytic leukemia.

This clone was seen only once. This rearrangement joins TRBV5-6 to TRBJ2-2; D might be TRBD1 (6 bases). The CDR3 sequence is 15 residues long. Germline CDR1 is SGHDT and CDR2 is YYEEEE. V was cut by 5 bases and J by 5 bases, with 16 bases left in between. CDR3 nucleotides: TGTGCCAGCAGGCATGTCATCAGGGGTACCGGGGAGCTGTTTTTT. This gives the protein CASRHVIRGTGELFF.

The chain links TRBV7-9 to TRBJ1-5, with 10 bases matching TRBD1. The CDR3 spans 16 residues. The V and J ends lost 0 bases and 1 base, in that order; junction bases with no gene match: 0. Germline V gene sequence: CDR1 SEHNR, CDR2 FQNEAQ (reference sequence). The CDR3 nucleotides are TGTGCCAGCAGCTTAGCGGGACAGGGGAGCAATCAGCCCCAGCATTTT. Translating gives CASSLAGQGSNQPQHF.

The chain links TRBV6-5 to TRBJ2-3; D is ambiguous. Per the germline V gene, CDR1 is MNHEY and CDR2 is SVGAGI. CDR3 length: 16 residues. Trimming removed 0 bases from V and 0 bases from J, with 10 bases in between. This chain's CDR3 is CASSYSLKRSTDTQYF. The CDR3 DNA sequence: TGTGCCAGCAGTTACTCCTTAAAGCGAAGCACAGATACGCAGTATTTT.

This chain uses TRBV15 with TRBJ1-4; tentative D call: TRBD1 (5 bases). The CDR3 has 16 amino acids. V dropped 0 bases and J dropped 0 bases, with 8 bases sitting between them. Germline assignment: CDR1 LNHNV and CDR2 YYDKDF (reference sequence). DNA for the CDR3: TGTGCCACCAGCAGAGATATGACAGCAACTAATGAAAAACTGTTTTTT. Translated, it gives CATSRDMTATNEKLFF.

The chain carries TRBV5-8 and TRBJ2-3; D not resolved. Trimming removed 0 bases from V and 0 bases from J, with 2 bases in between. CDR1 is SGHTS, CDR2 YDEGEE, per germline. The CDR3 extends over 13 amino acids. The CDR3 bases are TGTGCCAGCAGCTTGGTTAGCACAGATACGCAGTATTTT. Protein: CASSLVSTDTQYF.

CDR3 amino acids: CASRRDPSKNIQYF. CDR3 in DNA: TGTGCCAGCAGGCGGGACCCATCCAAAAACATTCAGTACTTC. This chain joins TRBV6-6 and TRBJ2-4; the D gene is possibly TRBD2 (6 bases). Germline V lookup: CDR1 MNHNY, CDR2 SVGAGI (reference sequence). This CDR3 has 14 residues. V lost 6 bases to trimming and J lost 2 bases, with 11 bases between them.

This chain links TRBV6-1 with TRBJ1-5; D remains unclear. The V end lost 1 base, the J end lost 7 bases, and 11 bases lay between the germline ends. Germline CDR1 MNHNS, CDR2 SASEGT. The CDR3 contains 14 residues. Here the CDR3 reads CASSEGVDFQPQHF. CDR3 DNA sequence: TGTGCCAGCAGTGAAGGGGTAGACTTCCAGCCCCAGCATTTT.

V and J are TRBV15 and TRBJ2-1; TRBD2 matches 11 bases. The CDR3 is 14 residues long. V shed 2 bases and J 8 bases; nucleotides not matched to a gene: 2. Germline-derived CDR1 and CDR2 are LNHNV and YYDKDF (reference sequence). The CDR3 sequence: CATSRLLAGDEQFF. CDR3 coding DNA: TGTGCCACCAGCAGACTACTAGCGGGAGATGAGCAGTTCTTC.

About this clone: One end of the junction is discordant with germline, which a read error may explain. V and J are TRBV19 and TRBJ1-2, with 9 bases fitting TRBD1. Germline V gene lookup returns CDR1 LNHDA and CDR2 SQIVND (reference sequence). This CDR3 contains 14 residues. This CDR3 is CASGDRASIRSVAF. The DNA for the CDR3 is TGTGCCAGTGGGGACAGGGCGTCGATTCGTAGTGTCGCCTTC.

The V and J genes are TRBV5-5 and TRBJ1-2; no clear D gene. V lost 1 base and J lost 2, with 9 bases in between. Germline lookup yields CDR1 SGHKS and CDR2 YYEKEE (reference sequence). The CDR3 totals 14 residues. DNA for the CDR3: TGTGCCAGCAGCTTGATGGGGATAAACTATGGCTACACCTTC. Its protein is CASSLMGINYGYTF.

The chain links TRBV27 to TRBJ2-1; the match to TRBD2 covers 8 bases. The CDR3 is 16 residues long. Germline V gives CDR1 MNHEY, CDR2 SMNVEV (reference sequence). The V segment lost 3 bases and the J segment 6 bases; nucleotides outside the gene matches: 10. The CDR3 DNA is TGTGCCAGCAGTTTTTCCCGGGCTAGCGGGCGCAATGAGCAGTTCTTC. This encodes CASSFSRASGRNEQFF.

V is TRBV19 and J is TRBJ1-3, with TRBD1 as a possible D gene (6 bases). CDR3 length: 19 amino acids. Germline CDR1 is LNHDA and CDR2 is SQIVND (reference sequence). V lost 6 bases, J lost 0 bases, and 24 bases lay in between. The CDR3 DNA is TGTGCCAGTAGGGGGGGATCAATCCGGACAGCTCGCTCTGGAAACACCATATATTTT. Protein sequence: CASRGGSIRTARSGNTIYF.

The V gene is TRBV4-3, the J gene TRBJ1-2, with D perhaps TRBD1 (5 bases). In germline, CDR1 is LGHNA, CDR2 YSLEER. This CDR3 contains 15 residues. V gave up 3 bases and J gave up 5 bases, with 16 bases separating them. The CDR3 sequence is CASSQATGTRYGYTF. The CDR3 DNA sequence: TGCGCCAGCAGCCAGGCCACCGGGACGAGGTATGGCTACACCTTC.

The chain links TRBV10-1 to TRBJ2-2, with TRBD2 matching over 9 bases. V was pared by 2 bases and J by 3 bases, with 1 base of the junction left unmatched. The CDR3 is 15 residues long. Looked up from germline, CDR1 is WNHNN and CDR2 is SYGVQD (reference sequence). CDR3 in amino acids: CASSETSGYTGELFF. CDR3 coding DNA: TGCGCCAGCAGTGAGACTAGCGGGTACACCGGGGAGCTGTTTTTT.

The rearrangement joins TRBV5-5 to TRBJ1-1, with D perhaps matching TRBD1 (6 bases). The CDR3 runs 16 residues. Trimming took off 4 bases at V and 6 bases at J, with 22 bases between the two ends. Germline loops: CDR1 SGHKS, CDR2 YYEKEE (reference sequence). The chain's CDR3 is CASSQRPDSGGSEAFF. CDR3 DNA: TGTGCCAGCAGCCAACGCCCGGACAGCGGGGGCTCTGAAGCTTTCTTT.